This TCR beta chain was documented in a study of OX40 agonist ivuxolimab in advanced cancers. As for the study in general: People in dose escalation had one of these cancers: hepatocellular carcinoma, melanoma, renal cell or head and neck cancer. Cohort: approximately 79% men, mean age 60, aged roughly 20 to 79. Partial response was recorded in three patients: one hepatocellular carcinoma and two cutaneous melanoma cases.

The protocol was immunoSEQ multiplex PCR, while the TCRdb copy is restricted to in-frame clones and leaves out a portion. The sample shows 25,000 to 30,000 clones, 70% to 80% of them seen only once. As concerns this clone: The antigen remains unidentified.

Overall study results and limits: Among the lowest peripheral clonal expansion occurred in 0.1-3.0 mg/kg partial responders.

The CDR3 is 14 residues long. Trimming removed 4 bases from V and 0 bases from J; junction bases left unmatched: 4. The germline CDR1 and CDR2 sequences are SGHRS and YFSETQ. The starting material was CD4+ or CD8+ T cells sorted from blood, obtained in a trial of the OX40 agonist ivuxolimab. The V call is TRBV5-1, the J call TRBJ2-7; the match to TRBD1 covers 7 bases. The source of this sequence is an adult with an advanced solid tumor such as melanoma, head and neck, liver or kidney cancer. CDR3 loop: CASSPGTDSYEQYF. CDR3 in DNA: TGCGCCAGCAGCCCCGGGACAGACTCCTACGAGCAGTACTTC.